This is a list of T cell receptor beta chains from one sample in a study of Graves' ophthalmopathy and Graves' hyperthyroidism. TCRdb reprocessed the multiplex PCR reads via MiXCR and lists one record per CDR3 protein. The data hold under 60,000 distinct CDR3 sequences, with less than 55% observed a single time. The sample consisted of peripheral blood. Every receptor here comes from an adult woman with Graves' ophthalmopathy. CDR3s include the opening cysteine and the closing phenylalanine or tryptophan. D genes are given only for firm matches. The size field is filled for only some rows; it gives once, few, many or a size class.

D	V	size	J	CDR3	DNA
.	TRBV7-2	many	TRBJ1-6	CASSAGYNSPLHF	TGTGCCAGCAGCGCAGGGTATAATTCACCCCTCCACTTT
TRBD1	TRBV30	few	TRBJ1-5	CAWRGTGGYGNQPQHF	TGTGCCTGGAGGGGGACAGGGGGGTATGGCAATCAGCCCCAGCATTTT
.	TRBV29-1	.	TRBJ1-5	CSVEATTPHF	TGCAGCGTTGAAGCTACGACCCCGCATTTT
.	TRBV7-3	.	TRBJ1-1	CASSLPLGLAGGTEAFF	TGTGCCAGCAGCTTACCCTTGGGCCTAGCGGGAGGGACTGAAGCTTTCTTT
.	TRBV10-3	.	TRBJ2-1	CANGLGREKQFF	TGTGCCAACGGACTGGGCAGGGAAAAGCAGTTCTTC
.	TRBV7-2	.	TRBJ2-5	CASSLSSANTGETQYF	TGTGCCAGCAGCTTATCTAGCGCGAACACCGGGGAGACCCAGTACTTC
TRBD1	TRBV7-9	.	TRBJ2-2	CACGSGTGYYFESGELFF	TGTGCCTGCGGCTCTGGGACAGGGTATTATTTCGAGTCCGGGGAGCTGTTTTTT
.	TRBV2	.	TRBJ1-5	CASSARRDQPQHF	TGTGCCAGCAGTGCTAGAAGGGATCAGCCCCAGCATTTT
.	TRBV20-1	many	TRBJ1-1	CSAKSHTDTEAFF	TGCAGTGCTAAGAGCCATACGGACACTGAAGCTTTCTTT
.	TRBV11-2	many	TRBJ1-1	CASSLTFGRWKDEAFF	TGTGCCAGCAGCTTGACCTTCGGACGGTGGAAAGATGAAGCTTTCTTT
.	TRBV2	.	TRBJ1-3	CASIFSGNTIYF	TGTGCCAGCATCTTCTCTGGAAACACCATATATTTT
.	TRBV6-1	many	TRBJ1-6	CASSDRSSYNSPLHF	TGTGCCAGCAGTGACCGTAGCTCCTATAATTCACCCCTCCACTTT
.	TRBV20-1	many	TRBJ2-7	CSAARSGTYEQYF	TGCAGTGCTGCCCGGAGCGGCACCTACGAGCAGTACTTC
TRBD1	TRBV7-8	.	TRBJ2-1	CASTSGTGGFYEQFF	TGTGCCAGCACCTCCGGGACAGGAGGGTTCTATGAGCAGTTCTTC
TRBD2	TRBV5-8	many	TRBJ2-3	CASSLASGRTSDTQYF	TGTGCCAGCAGCTTGGCTAGCGGGAGAACGTCAGATACGCAGTATTTT
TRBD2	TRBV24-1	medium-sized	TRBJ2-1	CATSDLQPGRAVDEQFF	TGTGCCACCAGTGATTTGCAACCAGGGAGGGCGGTCGATGAGCAGTTCTTC
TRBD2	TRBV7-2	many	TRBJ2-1	CASSYAGLAGGLSQFF	TGTGCCAGCAGCTACGCGGGACTAGCGGGAGGGCTTAGCCAGTTCTTC
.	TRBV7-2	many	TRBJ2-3	CASSLEATDTQYF	TGTGCCAGCAGCTTAGAAGCCACAGATACGCAGTATTTT
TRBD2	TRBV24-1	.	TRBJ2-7	CATSGPGLAGRYEQYF	TGTGCCACCAGTGGCCCGGGACTAGCGGGAAGGTACGAGCAGTACTTC
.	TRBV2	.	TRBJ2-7	CASSESTASYEQYF	TGTGCCAGCAGTGAAAGTACAGCTTCCTACGAGCAGTACTTC
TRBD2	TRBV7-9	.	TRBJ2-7	CASSSHISGSYEQYF	TGTGCCAGCAGCTCGCATATAAGCGGGAGCTACGAGCAGTACTTC
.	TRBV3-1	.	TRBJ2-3	CASSQAGLGTDTQYF	TGTGCCAGCAGCCAAGCCGGACTTGGGACAGATACGCAGTATTTT
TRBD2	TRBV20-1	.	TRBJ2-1	CSARNFPGTSGYNEQFF	TGCAGTGCTAGAAACTTCCCGGGGACTAGCGGTTACAATGAGCAGTTCTTC
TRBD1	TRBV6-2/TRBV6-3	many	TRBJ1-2	CASSYRPPGQLGYTF	TGTGCCAGCAGTTATCGACCCCCGGGACAGCTTGGCTACACCTTC
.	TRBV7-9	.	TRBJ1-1	CAISLGTEAFF	TGTGCCATATCGTTAGGGACCGAAGCTTTCTTT
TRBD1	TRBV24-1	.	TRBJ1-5	CATSDRRGSGNQPQHF	TGTGCCACCAGTGATCGCAGGGGGTCGGGCAATCAGCCCCAGCATTTT
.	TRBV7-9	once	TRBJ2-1	CASSLGWNEQFF	TGTGCCAGCAGCTTAGGTTGGAATGAGCAGTTCTTC
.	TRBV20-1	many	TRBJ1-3	CSASLLKSGNTIYF	TGCAGTGCTAGCCTCCTTAAGTCTGGAAACACCATATATTTT
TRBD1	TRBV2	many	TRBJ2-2	CASRKDRVTGELFF	TGTGCCAGCAGGAAAGACAGGGTAACGGGGGAGCTGTTTTTT
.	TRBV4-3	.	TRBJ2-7	CASSKREGIGTGAYEQYF	TGCGCCAGCAGCAAGCGGGAGGGTATTGGGACAGGGGCCTACGAGCAGTACTTC
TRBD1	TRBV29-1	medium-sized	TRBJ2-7	CSVMTGGVYEQYF	TGCAGCGTAATGACAGGGGGCGTCTACGAGCAGTACTTC
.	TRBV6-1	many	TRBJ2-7	CASVRTDSSYEQYF	TGTGCCAGTGTCAGGACAGACTCCTCCTACGAGCAGTACTTC